This TCR beta chain was recovered during a study of cytomegalovirus exposure and HLA in healthy donors. Study-wide findings and caveats: In a later analysis, most CMV-associated TCR beta chains appeared HLA-restricted.

V gave up 7 bases and J gave up 6 bases; unmatched junction bases: 6. This CDR3 comprises 12 residues. Germline values: CDR1 MNHNY, CDR2 SVGAGI (reference sequence). PCR amplification relied on 60 Vbeta primers (plus 13 Jbeta primers). TCRdb keeps only in-frame clones here, not all; method: immunoSEQ multiplex PCR. Of around 100,000 clones listed, around four fifths are singletons. A remark on this clone: Its cognate antigen is unknown.

The receptor's source is a middle-aged man in good health and CMV-seronegative. Specimen: PBMCs. The rearrangement joins TRBV6-6 to TRBJ2-7; TRBD1 matches at 7 bases. CDR3 nucleotide sequence: TGTGCCAGCAATAGACAGGGTCGCGAGCAGTACTTC. It translates to CASNRQGREQYF.